This TCR beta chain was identified during a study of prognosis after radiotherapy for stage I lung cancer. V was trimmed by 7 bases and J by 10 bases, leaving 20 bases between them. CDR3 size: 15 residues. Germline lookup yields CDR1 MNHEY and CDR2 SVGEGT. From genomic DNA, TCR beta CDR3 was amplified by two-round multiplex PCR. Amplification during the initial PCR round employed primers specific to each TRBV and TRBJ gene. One entry per CDR3 protein results from TCRdb running MiXCR on the multiplex PCR reads. The sample yields approximately 23,000 distinct CDR3 sequences, 35% to 45% seen once. This clonotype originated in a donor of 50 years or more with non-small cell lung cancer. The chain joins TRBV6-2 or TRBV6-3 to TRBJ1-6; the D gene is possibly TRBD1 (6 bases). The specimen comprised PBMCs, sampled before or after stereotactic body radiation therapy (not recorded which). CDR3 DNA: TGTGCCAGCACAATATCGGACAGTGAAAGGTCACCCCTCCACTTT. This translates into CASTISDSERSPLHF.